This T cell receptor beta chain derives from a study of control samples from healthy donors and cancer patients (dated by TCRdb to about 2020). The CDR3 holds 15 amino acids from the cysteine to the phenylalanine. Only CDR3 DNA remains: 45 bases, in frame from the first base. CDR1 and CDR2, per the germline V gene, are SGHRS and YFSETQ. Trimming costs V 2 bases and J 2 bases, and their ends lie 13 bases apart. Library prep was done by the immunoSEQ multiplex PCR assay. TCRdb holds this immuneACCESS table with in-frame rearrangements only. Some clones are missing; in checked studies, unresolved V genes explain under half, and the rest has no known cause. Within this sample are about 160,000 clones, with just over 95% of them counted one time only. The ten largest clones capture around 0.92% of the sample. Points on this clone: The target of this receptor is not known. Base qualities are not at hand, and no much larger clone is one base apart.

This sequence uses TRBV5-1 and TRBJ1-1; the D gene is perhaps TRBD1, from 6 matching bases. The origin of this receptor is a young woman in good health. Input material: blood. The CDR3 protein: CASSFLQGGNTEAFF. The DNA sequence follows: TGCGCCAGCAGCTTTTTACAGGGTGGTAACACTGAAGCTTTCTTT. When the CDR3 is completed using the reference TRBV5-1 and TRBJ1-1 genes on either side, the full variable domain is KAGVTQTPRYLIKTRGQQVTLSCSPISGHRSVSWYQQTPGQGLQFLFEYFSETQRNKGNFPGRFSGRQFSNSRSEMNVSTLELGDSALYLCASSFLQGGNTEAFFGQGTRLTVV.